This record looks at one T cell receptor beta chain sequence and its context. Antigen unknown. V was clipped by 5 bases and J by 0 bases, with 13 bases between them. This CDR3 has 16 residues. Germline V gene lookup returns CDR1 SGHVS and CDR2 FNYEAQ. This sample is drawn from a study of cytomegalovirus exposure and HLA in healthy donors. Study background: Ancestry clustering placed 81% of around 400 genotyped donors in the Caucasian-associated cluster.

PCR was performed using 60 Vbeta and 13 Jbeta primers. The table came from immunoSEQ multiplex PCR; TCRdb's copy has only in-frame clones and leaves some out. The sample features 60,000 to 80,000 clones, with 0.83% in its top ten. Study-wide results and caveats: Later examination showed HLA-associated TCR beta chains had greater clonal expansion than equally common others. CMV serostatus was the only recorded immune exposure for donors.

There were likely unrecorded immune exposures, though donors were nominally healthy when sampled. V and J are TRBV7-6 and TRBJ2-2; possibly TRBD2 for D (5 bases). The sequenced material came from PBMCs. The sequence was obtained from a boy aged 5-17 years in good health and CMV-seronegative. This chain's CDR3 is CASSPWRSSNTGELFF. DNA of the CDR3: TGTGCCAGCAGCCCCTGGAGGAGTTCGAACACCGGGGAGCTGTTTTTT.